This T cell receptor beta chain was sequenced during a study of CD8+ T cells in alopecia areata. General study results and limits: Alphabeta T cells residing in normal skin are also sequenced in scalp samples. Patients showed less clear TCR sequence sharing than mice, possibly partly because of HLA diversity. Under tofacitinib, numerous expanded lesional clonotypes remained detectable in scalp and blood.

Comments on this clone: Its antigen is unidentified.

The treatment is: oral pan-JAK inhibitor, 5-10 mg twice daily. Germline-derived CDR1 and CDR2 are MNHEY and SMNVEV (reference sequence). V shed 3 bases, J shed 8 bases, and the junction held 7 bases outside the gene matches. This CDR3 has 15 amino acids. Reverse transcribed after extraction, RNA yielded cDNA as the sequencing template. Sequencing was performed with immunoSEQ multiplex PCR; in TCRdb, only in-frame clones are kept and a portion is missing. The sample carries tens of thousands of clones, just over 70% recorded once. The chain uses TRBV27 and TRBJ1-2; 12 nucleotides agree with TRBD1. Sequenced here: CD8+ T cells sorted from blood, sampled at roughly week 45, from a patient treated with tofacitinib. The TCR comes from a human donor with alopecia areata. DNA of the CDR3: TGTGCCAGCAGTTTGGGGGGACAGGGGGCGCTGGGCTACACCTTC. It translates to CASSLGGQGALGYTF.